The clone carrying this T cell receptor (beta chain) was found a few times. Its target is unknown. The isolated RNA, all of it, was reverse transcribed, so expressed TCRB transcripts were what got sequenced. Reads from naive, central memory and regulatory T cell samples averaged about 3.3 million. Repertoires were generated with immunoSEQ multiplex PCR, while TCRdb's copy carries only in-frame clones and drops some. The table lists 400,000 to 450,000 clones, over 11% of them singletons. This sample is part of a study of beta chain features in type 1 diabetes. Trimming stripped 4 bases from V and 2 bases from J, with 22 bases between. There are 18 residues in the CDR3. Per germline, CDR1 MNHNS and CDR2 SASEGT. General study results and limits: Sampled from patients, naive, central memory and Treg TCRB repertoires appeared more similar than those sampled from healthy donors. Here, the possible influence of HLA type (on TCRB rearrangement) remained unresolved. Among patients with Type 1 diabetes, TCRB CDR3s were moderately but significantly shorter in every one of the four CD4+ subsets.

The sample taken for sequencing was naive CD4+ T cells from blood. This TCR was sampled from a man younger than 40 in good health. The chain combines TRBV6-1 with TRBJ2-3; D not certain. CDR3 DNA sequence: TGTGCCAGCAGTGGCAGTGAGGCTCCACGCATTCTCACAGATACGCAGTATTTT. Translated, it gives CASSGSEAPRILTDTQYF.